This T cell receptor beta chain derives from a study of early T cells in non-severe SARS-CoV-2 infection. The wider study: Sequencing of unsorted whole blood was done on bulk RNA, leaving chains unpaired.

The CDR3 extends over 14 amino acids. Losses at the gene ends were 0 bases for V and 7 bases for J; bases not matched to a gene: 5. Germline V gene data show CDR1 as MNHEY and CDR2 as SVGAGI. Attachment of unique molecular identifiers was made to individual cDNA molecules. TCRdb processed the 5' RACE reads anew with MiXCR; each CDR3 protein has one entry. The sample comprises 74,000 or so distinct CDR3 sequences, roughly 11% of which are singletons, and 3.5% to 4% rests with the top ten. Study-level points and caveats: Comparison of clonotypes with VDJdb favored anti-spike CD8 responses while missing private and CD4 specificities.

This clonotype was picked up many times. The antigen remains unidentified. The material sequenced was whole blood. This clonotype originated in an adult who was a healthcare worker with PCR-confirmed SARS-CoV-2 infection or an uninfected control (not recorded which). The genes are TRBV6-5 and TRBJ1-2, with 7 positions matching TRBD1. In DNA form, the CDR3 reads TGTGCCAGCAGTTACTCGACAGGGATCGCTGGCTACACCTTC. As protein: CASSYSTGIAGYTF.